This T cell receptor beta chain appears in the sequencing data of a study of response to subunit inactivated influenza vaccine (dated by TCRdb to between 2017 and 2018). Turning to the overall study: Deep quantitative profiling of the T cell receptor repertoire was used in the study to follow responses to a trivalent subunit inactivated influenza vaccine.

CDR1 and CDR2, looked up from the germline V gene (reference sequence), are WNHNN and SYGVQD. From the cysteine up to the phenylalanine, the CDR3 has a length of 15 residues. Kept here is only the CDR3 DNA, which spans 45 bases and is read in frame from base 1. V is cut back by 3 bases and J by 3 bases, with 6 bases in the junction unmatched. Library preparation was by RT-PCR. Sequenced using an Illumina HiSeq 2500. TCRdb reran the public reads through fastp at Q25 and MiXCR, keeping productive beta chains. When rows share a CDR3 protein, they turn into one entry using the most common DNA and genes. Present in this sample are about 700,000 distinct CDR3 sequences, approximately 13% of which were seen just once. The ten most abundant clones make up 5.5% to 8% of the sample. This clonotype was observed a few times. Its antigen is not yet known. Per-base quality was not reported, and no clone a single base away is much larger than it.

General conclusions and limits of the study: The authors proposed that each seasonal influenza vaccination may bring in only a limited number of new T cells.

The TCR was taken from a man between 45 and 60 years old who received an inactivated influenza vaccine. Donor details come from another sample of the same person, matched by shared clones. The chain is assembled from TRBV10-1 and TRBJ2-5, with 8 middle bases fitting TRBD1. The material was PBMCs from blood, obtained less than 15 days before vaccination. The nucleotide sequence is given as TGCGCCAGCAGTGACCTAGGACAGGGTAAAGAGACCCAGTACTTC. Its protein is CASSDLGQGKETQYF.